Listed here are 11 T cell receptor beta chains from one sample, sequenced in a study of cytomegalovirus exposure and HLA in healthy donors. This PCR relied on a set of 60 Vbeta primers and 13 Jbeta primers. Sequencing used immunoSEQ multiplex PCR; TCRdb keeps in-frame clones, though not all of them. The data show about 150,000 clones, approximately 80% seen once. The sequenced material came from PBMCs. These receptors were collected from a man aged 18 to 30 in good health and CMV-seronegative.

The chain carries TRBV10-2 and TRBJ1-1; D possibly corresponds to TRBD1 (6 bases). V was clipped by 4 bases and J by 6 bases, with 6 bases between them. The CDR3 loop spans 11 amino acids. Looked up from germline, CDR1 is WSHSY and CDR2 is SAAADI. The CDR3 is CASSGTAEAFF. The CDR3 bases are TGCGCCAGCAGTGGGACAGCTGAAGCTTTCTTT.

This clone turned up a few times. The chain uses TRBV7-9 and TRBJ2-7; 7 bases align to TRBD2. CDR1 is SEHNR, CDR2 FQNEAQ, per germline (reference sequence). J was trimmed by 0 bases and V by 5 bases; bases with no gene match: 1. The CDR3 is made up of 13 amino acids. The chain's CDR3 is CASSASGSYEQYF. In DNA form, the CDR3 reads TGTGCCAGCAGCGCTAGCGGCTCCTACGAGCAGTACTTC.

J is TRBJ2-1 and V is TRBV13, with D perhaps matching TRBD1 (6 bases). V lost 5 bases to trimming and J lost 8 bases, with 13 bases between them. The germline V gene encodes CDR1 PRHDT and CDR2 FYEKMQ (reference sequence). The CDR3 runs to 13 residues. The CDR3 DNA sequence: TGTGCCAGCAGCACAAACAGGGTCGATGAGCAGTTCTTC. Translation: CASSTNRVDEQFF.

This clone was detected once. This chain uses TRBV7-3 with TRBJ1-3, with TRBD1 matching over 8 bases. Germline V lookup: CDR1 SGHTA, CDR2 FQGTGA. The CDR3 runs to 15 residues. The V and J ends lost 5 bases and 1 base, in that order; junction bases with no gene match: 4. The CDR3 spells CASSRGTGSGNTIYF. CDR3 sequence (DNA): TGTGCCAGCAGCCGCGGGACAGGATCTGGAAACACCATATATTTT.

The rearrangement joins TRBV1 to TRBJ2-3; the table names TRBD1, a call not compared with the DNA. TRBV1 counts as a pseudogene. The CDR3 sequence is 15 residues long. This CDR3 is CTSSQDTQGLDTQYF. The CDR3 DNA reads TGCACCAGCAGCCAAGATACACAGGGGTTAGATACGCAGTATTTT.

This clone occurred once. The rearrangement uses TRBV27 and TRBJ2-5; D call uncertain. V was pared by 5 bases and J by 14 bases, with 9 bases between. CDR3 length: 9 residues. Germline-derived CDR1 and CDR2 are MNHEY and SMNVEV (reference sequence). DNA for the CDR3: TGTGCCAGCAGTCCCTCCTCCTACTTC. Translation gives CASSPSSYF.

The chain recombines TRBV9 with TRBJ2-2; 7 nucleotides match TRBD1. Per the germline V gene, CDR1 is SGDLS and CDR2 is YYNGEE. The trim removed 2 bases at V and 0 bases at J, leaving 4 bases unmatched. The CDR3 runs 16 residues. CDR3 nucleotides: TGTGCCAGCAGCGTCACAGGGGATGCGAACACCGGGGAGCTGTTTTTT. Translation gives CASSVTGDANTGELFF.

A few counts support this clone. The chain combines TRBV5-6 with TRBJ2-1; weak D call: TRBD1 (6 bases). V was pared by 4 bases and J by 0 bases, with 14 bases between. This CDR3 is 16 amino acids long. Looked up from germline, CDR1 is SGHDT and CDR2 is YYEEEE. In nucleotides, the CDR3 is TGTGCCAGCAGCCCCACTCAGGGGTACTCCTACAATGAGCAGTTCTTC. This translates into CASSPTQGYSYNEQFF.

The genes are TRBV5-4 and TRBJ2-1; 8 bases match TRBD1. V lost 4 bases, J lost 5 bases, and 8 bases stayed unmatched. Germline values: CDR1 SGHNT, CDR2 YYREEE (reference sequence). This CDR3 comprises 15 residues. DNA of the CDR3: TGTGCCAGCAGCCCGGGGCAGGGGGCAGACAATGAGCAGTTCTTC. Translating it yields CASSPGQGADNEQFF.

The V and J genes are TRBV9 and TRBJ2-7, with 9 bases aligning to TRBD1. This CDR3 comprises 15 residues. The germline gives CDR1 SGDLS, CDR2 YYNGEE. J gave up 0 bases and V 3 bases, and 4 bases lay outside the gene matches. The CDR3 region is CASSAGQGGSYEQYF. The CDR3 DNA reads as TGTGCCAGCAGCGCGGGACAGGGCGGCTCCTACGAGCAGTACTTC.

The rearrangement joins TRBV27 to TRBJ1-5; D gene uncertain. The V end lost 3 bases, the J end lost 0 bases, and 6 bases lay between the germline ends. Looked up from germline, CDR1 is MNHEY and CDR2 is SMNVEV (reference sequence). This CDR3 is built from 14 residues. CDR3 sequence: CASSFSVSNQPQHF. CDR3 coding DNA: TGTGCCAGCAGTTTTTCAGTTAGCAATCAGCCCCAGCATTTT.